The 29 T cell receptor beta chains reported below all come from one sample, sequenced in a study of cytomegalovirus exposure and HLA in healthy donors. Using immunoSEQ multiplex PCR, the repertoire was profiled, and TCRdb retains in-frame clones only, with some absent. In the table there are roughly 140,000 clones, roughly 91% of which are singletons. Sequencing was carried out using PBMCs. These receptors were obtained from a woman between 18 and 30 years old in good health and CMV-seropositive.

V usage is TRBV14 and J usage is TRBJ2-7, with TRBD2 identical over 10 bases. CDR1 SGHDN and CDR2 FVKESK come from the germline V gene. V lost 1 base, J lost 1 base, and 13 bases stayed unmatched. The CDR3 has 19 amino acids. The CDR3 DNA reads TGTGCCAGCAGCCAAGGGGGGGCTAGCGGGAGAATCGAATCCTACGAGCAGTACTTC. Translated: CASSQGGASGRIESYEQYF. Drawing the rest from reference TRBV14 and TRBJ2-7, the complete variable domain is EAGVTQFPSHSVIEKGQTVTLRCDPISGHDNLYWYRRVMGKEIKFLLHFVKESKQDESGMPNNRFLAERTGGTYSTLKVQPAELEDSGVYFCASSQGGASGRIESYEQYFGPGTRLTVT.

The V gene is TRBV6-5, the J gene TRBJ2-1; 7 positions agree with TRBD2. CDR1 is MNHEY and CDR2 is SVGAGI in the germline V gene. Unmatched junction bases numbered 2, after V lost 6 bases and J lost 0 bases. The CDR3 length is 14 residues. Here the CDR3 reads CASRKRGSYNEQFF. Written as DNA, the CDR3 is TGTGCCAGCAGAAAGCGGGGCTCCTACAATGAGCAGTTCTTC.

The rearrangement uses TRBV10-1 and TRBJ2-7; 8 bases line up with TRBD2. The junction had 11 bases not matched to a gene; V was cut back by 4 bases and J by 6 bases. Germline-derived CDR1 and CDR2 are WNHNN and SYGVQD (reference sequence). The CDR3 length is 15 residues. The CDR3: CASSATPGLVGEQYF. In nucleotides, the CDR3 is TGCGCCAGCAGTGCGACCCCGGGACTAGTGGGCGAGCAGTACTTC.

The chain recombines TRBV27 with TRBJ2-7; D uncertain. The V and J ends lost 0 bases and 7 bases respectively, with 19 bases between them. Germline CDR1 MNHEY, CDR2 SMNVEV (reference sequence). This CDR3 is built from 16 residues. The CDR3 nucleotides read TGTGCCAGCAGTTTATCGGTGCTAGTCCACTCCCGGGAGCAGTACTTC. Amino acid sequence: CASSLSVLVHSREQYF.

This clone showed up just a few times. V and J are TRBV12-5 and TRBJ1-5; a possible D gene is TRBD1 (6 bases). Trimming took 1 base from V and 7 from J, leaving 11 bases between them. Germline V gene sequence: CDR1 LGHNT, CDR2 FRNRAP. The CDR3 runs 14 residues. CDR3 nucleotides: TGTGCTAGTGGTTTGGGACAGGCTGACCAGCCCCAGCATTTT. It is translated as CASGLGQADQPQHF.

This CDR3 is CSVDFLRATDTQYF. CDR3 bases: TGCAGCGTTGATTTCCTAAGAGCCACAGATACGCAGTATTTT. The chain couples TRBV29-1 to TRBJ2-3; D is uncertain. The CDR3 contains 14 residues. The germline V gene encodes CDR1 SQVTM and CDR2 ANQGSEA. The germline V and J ends were trimmed by 3 bases and 2 bases, with 12 bases remaining between them.

The chain links TRBV11-3 to TRBJ1-2; 12 bases agree with TRBD1. The ends lost 5 bases at V and 4 bases at J; junction bases unmatched: 11. CDR3 length: 17 residues. From germline, CDR1 is SGHNT and CDR2 YENEEA. The CDR3 region is CASSHSSGQGASYGYTF. The CDR3 DNA reads as TGTGCCAGCAGCCATAGTTCGGGACAGGGGGCGTCCTATGGCTACACCTTC.

The genes are TRBV30 and TRBJ1-2; unclear D gene. Germline V lookup: CDR1 GTSNPN, CDR2 SVGIG (reference sequence). V lost 5 bases and J 4 bases, leaving 8 bases between the germline ends. This CDR3 comprises 11 residues. In DNA form, the CDR3 reads TGTGCCTGGGCGGTGAGCTATGGCTACACCTTC. Residues: CAWAVSYGYTF.

This sequence joins TRBV6-5 and TRBJ1-5; 8 bases align to TRBD1. Germline V CDR1 and CDR2: MNHEY, SVGAGI. The length of the CDR3 is 13 residues. Trimming took 5 bases from V and 7 from J; bases not matched to a gene: 4. CDR3 residues: CASSDRGGQPQHF. The CDR3 DNA reads as TGTGCCAGCAGTGACAGGGGAGGGCAGCCCCAGCATTTT.

The chain uses TRBV9 and TRBJ2-7; no clear D gene. The CDR3 covers 14 residues. Germline loops: CDR1 SGDLS, CDR2 YYNGEE. Trimming removed 0 bases at V and 1 base at J, with 8 bases between. The DNA of the CDR3 is TGTGCCAGCAGCGTAGACAGCCGTTCCTACGAGCAGTACTTC. Translation gives CASSVDSRSYEQYF.

This chain joins TRBV4-1 and TRBJ2-1; 10 bases line up with TRBD2. Trimming cost V 3 bases and J 4 bases; bases outside gene matches: 6. Germline loops: CDR1 MGHRA, CDR2 YSYEKL. The CDR3 consists of 16 residues. CDR3 in amino acids: CASSQPGTSAYNEQFF. The DNA for the CDR3 is TGCGCCAGCAGCCAGCCCGGGACTAGCGCGTACAATGAGCAGTTCTTC.

J is TRBJ2-1 and V is TRBV5-4; weak D call: TRBD2 (6 bases). The ends were cut back, 4 bases at V and 0 bases at J, with 14 bases in the middle. The CDR3 has 16 residues. The germline V gene encodes CDR1 SGHNT and CDR2 YYREEE (reference sequence). In DNA form, the CDR3 reads TGTGCCAGCAGCCTCGGCGGGACGAGCTCCTACAATGAGCAGTTCTTC. Its translation: CASSLGGTSSYNEQFF.

The chain uses TRBV10-3 and TRBJ1-4; 8 bases are shared with TRBD1. This CDR3 is 14 amino acids long. Germline assignment: CDR1 ENHRY and CDR2 SYGVKD. Trimming at V came to 8 bases and at J to 8 bases, leaving 10 bases not matched to a gene. In DNA form, the CDR3 reads TGTGCCATCGGATTCGGACAGGGCCGGGAAAAACTGTTTTTT. Translated: CAIGFGQGREKLFF.

V and J are TRBV30 and TRBJ2-7; 9 bases map to TRBD2. Germline assignment: CDR1 GTSNPN and CDR2 SVGIG (reference sequence). The V and J ends lost 1 base and 4 bases, in that order; junction bases with no gene match: 11. The CDR3 contains 16 residues. Written as DNA, the CDR3 is TGTGCCTGGAGTGGCACTCGAGCGGGAGGTTTGTACGAGCAGTACTTC. This codes for CAWSGTRAGGLYEQYF.

This clone was seen a single time. The chain links TRBV6-6 to TRBJ2-1, with D possibly being TRBD2 (6 bases). The CDR3 contains 14 residues. Germline lookup yields CDR1 MNHNY and CDR2 SVGAGI (reference sequence). Deletions cut 8 bases from V and 2 bases from J, with 13 bases between. In DNA, the CDR3 is TGTGCCAGCTCCATACTAGCCACCTACAATGAGCAGTTCTTC. It is translated as CASSILATYNEQFF.

The CDR3 loop is CASSVSGLNQETQYF. DNA of the CDR3: TGTGCCAGCAGCGTTTCAGGACTAAACCAAGAGACCCAGTACTTC. This rearrangement joins TRBV9 to TRBJ2-5; the D gene is possibly TRBD2 (6 bases). The V end lost 2 bases, the J end lost 0 bases, and 11 bases lay between the germline ends. CDR1 and CDR2 from the germline V gene are SGDLS and YYNGEE. This CDR3 contains 15 residues.

This chain connects TRBV30 to TRBJ2-7, with 7 bases aligning to TRBD1. The CDR3 loop spans 12 amino acids. The junction had 1 base not matched to a gene; V was cut back by 0 bases and J by 5 bases. In germline, CDR1 is GTSNPN, CDR2 SVGIG (reference sequence). This chain's CDR3 is CAWSVQGDEQYF. The CDR3 coding sequence is TGTGCCTGGAGTGTGCAGGGGGACGAGCAGTACTTC.

J is TRBJ2-3 and V is TRBV18; 7 nucleotides agree with TRBD2. With 0 bases clipped from V and 5 bases from J, the junction kept 8 bases outside the gene matches. Germline-derived CDR1 and CDR2 are KGHSH and LQKENI. CDR3 length: 16 amino acids. CDR3 protein: CASSPPGSAGLDTQYF. The CDR3 region has the DNA TGTGCCAGCTCACCACCGGGTTCAGCGGGGCTAGATACGCAGTATTTT.

V usage is TRBV2 and J usage is TRBJ1-5, with D possibly matching TRBD1 (5 bases). CDR3 size: 13 residues. In germline, CDR1 is SNHLY, CDR2 FYNNEI. Between the trimmed V and J ends, which lost 6 bases and 2 bases, there was a span of 8 bases. In nucleotides, the CDR3 is TGTGCCAGCAGGGGGCTTGGCAATCAGCCCCAGCATTTT. Translated, it gives CASRGLGNQPQHF. Filled out from reference TRBV2 and TRBJ1-5, the complete variable domain reads EPEVTQTPSHQVTQMGQEVILRCVPISNHLYFYWYRQILGQKVEFLVSFYNNEISEKSEIFDDQFSVERPDGSNFTLKIRSTKLEDSAMYFCASRGLGNQPQHFGDGTRLSIL.

This rearrangement joins TRBV15 to TRBJ2-5; no clear D. V lost 8 bases and J 1 base, leaving 11 bases between the germline ends. The CDR3 consists of 13 residues. CDR1 is LNHNV, CDR2 YYDKDF, per germline (reference sequence). The CDR3 DNA follows: TGTGCCACCCGTATCAGGCCCCAAGAGACCCAGTACTTC. Its translation is CATRIRPQETQYF.

The J gene is TRBJ2-3, the V gene TRBV5-4; 14 nucleotides line up with TRBD2. Germline V CDR1 and CDR2: SGHNT, YYREEE (reference sequence). This CDR3 comprises 16 residues. V trimming: 4 bases; J trimming: 6 bases; junction bases outside the gene matches: 7. DNA for the CDR3: TGTGCCAGCAGCGCGGGACTAGCGGGAGCCCCGGATACGCAGTATTTT. It is translated as CASSAGLAGAPDTQYF.

The V gene is TRBV25-1, the J gene TRBJ1-5, with 9 bases fitting TRBD1. Germline-derived CDR1 and CDR2 are MGHDK and SYGVNS. This CDR3 comprises 15 residues. Trimming took 3 bases from V and 3 from J; bases not matched to a gene: 3. The DNA for the CDR3 is TGTGCCAGCAGTGAGAGGGACAGGGACAATCAGCCCCAGCATTTT. The encoded protein is CASSERDRDNQPQHF.

This chain joins TRBV6-1 and TRBJ2-3; 8 nucleotides line up with TRBD1. CDR3 size: 15 residues. The V segment lost 6 bases and the J segment 2 bases; nucleotides outside the gene matches: 7. The germline V gene encodes CDR1 MNHNS and CDR2 SASEGT. The CDR3 region is CASRKPTGDTDTQYF. CDR3 nucleotide sequence: TGTGCCAGCAGGAAACCGACAGGGGACACAGATACGCAGTATTTT.

This rearrangement joins TRBV11-2 to TRBJ2-7; tentatively, D is TRBD2 (6 bases). CDR3 length equals 13 residues. Germline-derived CDR1 and CDR2 are SGHAT and FQNNGV. With 8 bases removed from V and 4 bases from J, the gap between germline ends came to 15 bases. The CDR3 is CASQGLDKYEQYF. CDR3 sequence (DNA): TGTGCCAGCCAGGGACTGGATAAATACGAGCAGTACTTC.

Concerning this clone itself: At the DNA level, this CDR3 is encoded by other sequences in the same sample as well. The chain joins TRBV7-9 to TRBJ2-7, with 7 bases matching TRBD1. Losses at the gene ends were 4 bases for V and 4 bases for J; bases not matched to a gene: 7. Germline values: CDR1 SEHNR, CDR2 FQNEAQ (reference sequence). This CDR3 comprises 14 residues. CDR3 amino acids: CASSSRQGSYEQYF. CDR3 DNA sequence: TGTGCCAGCAGCTCGAGACAGGGTTCATACGAGCAGTACTTC.

This rearrangement joins TRBV9 to TRBJ2-7, with D possibly being TRBD1 (5 bases). The CDR3 covers 16 residues. The V gene's germline CDR1 is SGDLS and CDR2 YYNGEE. Trimming took off 0 bases at V and 7 bases at J, with 20 bases between the two ends. CDR3 in amino acids: CASSVDAELGAAEQYF. The CDR3 DNA sequence: TGTGCCAGCAGCGTAGACGCGGAATTAGGGGCCGCGGAGCAGTACTTC.

This chain uses TRBV4-3 with TRBJ1-5; 9 bases line up with TRBD1. Germline V lookup: CDR1 LGHNA, CDR2 YSLEER. V shed 1 base and J 0 bases; nucleotides not matched to a gene: 4. The CDR3 spans 17 residues. This chain's CDR3 is CASSQATGGYSNQPQHF. The CDR3 region has the DNA TGCGCCAGCAGCCAAGCAACAGGGGGCTATAGCAATCAGCCCCAGCATTTT.

V gene TRBV7-8 combines with J gene TRBJ2-7; a weak D match, TRBD1 (6 bases). The V end lost 9 bases, the J end lost 0 bases, and 9 bases lay between the germline ends. There are 12 residues in the CDR3. Germline-derived CDR1 and CDR2 are SGHVS and FQNEAQ. CDR3 coding DNA: TGTGCCAGTCGAGGGGGCTCCTACGAGCAGTACTTC. It yields the protein CASRGGSYEQYF.

This chain joins TRBV19 and TRBJ2-5, with D tentatively TRBD2 (5 bases). V shed 5 bases and J shed 5 bases, with 12 bases lying between them. The CDR3 has 13 amino acids. CDR1 and CDR2 from the germline V gene are LNHDA and SQIVND (reference sequence). The CDR3 sequence: CASSRGGRETQYF. The CDR3 bases are TGTGCCAGTAGTCGCGGCGGGCGGGAGACCCAGTACTTC.